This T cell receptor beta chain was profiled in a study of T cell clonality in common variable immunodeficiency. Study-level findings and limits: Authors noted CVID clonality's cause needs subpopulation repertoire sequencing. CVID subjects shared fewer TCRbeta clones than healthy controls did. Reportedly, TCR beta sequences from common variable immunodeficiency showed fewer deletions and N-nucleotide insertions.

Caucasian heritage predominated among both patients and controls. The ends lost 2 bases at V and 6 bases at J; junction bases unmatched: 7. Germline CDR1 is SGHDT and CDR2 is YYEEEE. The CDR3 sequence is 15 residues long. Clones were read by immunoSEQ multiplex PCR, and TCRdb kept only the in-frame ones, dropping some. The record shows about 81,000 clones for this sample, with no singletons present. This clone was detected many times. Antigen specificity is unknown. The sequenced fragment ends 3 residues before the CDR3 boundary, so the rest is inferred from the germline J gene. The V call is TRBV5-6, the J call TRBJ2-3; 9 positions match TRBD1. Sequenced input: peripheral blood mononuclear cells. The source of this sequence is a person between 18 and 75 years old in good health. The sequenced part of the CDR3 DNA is TGTGCCAGCAGCTTTCCCGGGACAGGGACCGATACG. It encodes CASSFPGTGTDT. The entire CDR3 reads CASSFPGTGTDTQYF.